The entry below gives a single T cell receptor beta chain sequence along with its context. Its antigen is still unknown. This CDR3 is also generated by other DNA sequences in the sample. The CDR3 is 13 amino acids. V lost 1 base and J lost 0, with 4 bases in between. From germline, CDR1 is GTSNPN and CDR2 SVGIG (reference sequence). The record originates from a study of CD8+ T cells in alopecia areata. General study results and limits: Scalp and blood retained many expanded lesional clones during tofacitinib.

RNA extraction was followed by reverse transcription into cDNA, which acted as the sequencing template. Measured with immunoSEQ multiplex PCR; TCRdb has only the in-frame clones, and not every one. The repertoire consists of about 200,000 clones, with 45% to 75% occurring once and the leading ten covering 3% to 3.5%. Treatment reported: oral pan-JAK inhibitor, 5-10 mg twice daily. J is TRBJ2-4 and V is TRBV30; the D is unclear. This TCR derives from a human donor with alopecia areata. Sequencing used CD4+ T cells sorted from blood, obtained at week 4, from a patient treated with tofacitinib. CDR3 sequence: CAWSGLAKNIQYF. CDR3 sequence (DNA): TGTGCCTGGAGTGGTTTAGCCAAAAACATTCAGTACTTC.